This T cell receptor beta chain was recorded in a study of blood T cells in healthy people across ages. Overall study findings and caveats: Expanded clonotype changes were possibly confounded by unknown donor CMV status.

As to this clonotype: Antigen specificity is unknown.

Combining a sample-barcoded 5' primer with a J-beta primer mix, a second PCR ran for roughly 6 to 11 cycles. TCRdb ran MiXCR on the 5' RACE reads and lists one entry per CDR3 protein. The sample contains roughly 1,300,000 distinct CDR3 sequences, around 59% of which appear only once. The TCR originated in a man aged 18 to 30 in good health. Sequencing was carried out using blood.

The CDR3 DNA sequence: TGTGCCAGCAGCAAGGGGACCGATTTGAACACTGAAGCTTTCTTT. This sequence encodes CASSKGTDLNTEAFF. The rearrangement links TRBV21-1 to TRBJ1-1; whether TRBD1, the table's D call, matches the DNA was not checked. TRBV21-1 is labeled a pseudogene. CDR3 length: 15 residues.